These 32 T cell receptor beta chains originate from one sample sequenced in a study. Each CDR3 protein is one row after TCRdb ran MiXCR on the 5' RACE reads. The table includes around 7,800 distinct CDR3 sequences, 35% to 45% detected once. Sample: memory CD4+ T cells sorted from blood. Subset meaning: memory CD4+ T cells, CD4+CD45RO+CD25-. The receptors originated from a female donor with breast cancer.

V is TRBV20-1 and J is TRBJ2-1, with TRBD1 matching 9 bases. CDR3 length: 14 residues. Germline CDR1 and CDR2: DFQATT and SNEGSKA (reference sequence). The V and J ends lost 4 bases and 4 bases, in that order; junction bases with no gene match: 5. DNA of the CDR3: TGCAGTGCTAATGGACAGGGGCCATACAATGAGCAGTTCTTC. Residues: CSANGQGPYNEQFF.

This clonotype came up a few times. The chain links TRBV5-1 to TRBJ2-2, with unresolved D. The germline V gene has CDR1 SGHRS and CDR2 YFSETQ. The CDR3 has 11 amino acids. Trimming took off 5 bases at V and 8 bases at J, with 7 bases between the two ends. CDR3 DNA sequence: TGCGCCAGCAGGCTAACAGGGGAGCTGTTTTTT. Encoded protein: CASRLTGELFF.

The chain combines TRBV10-3 with TRBJ2-7; D unclear. Germline loops: CDR1 ENHRY, CDR2 SYGVKD. The CDR3 spans 18 residues. V dropped 3 bases and J dropped 3 bases, with 24 bases sitting between them. CDR3: CAISEPILSASPNYEQYF. DNA for the CDR3: TGTGCCATCAGTGAACCAATACTATCGGCTAGTCCTAACTACGAGCAGTACTTC.

This clonotype was detected a few times. This chain uses TRBV20-1 with TRBJ2-7, with TRBD2 matching 12 bases. The CDR3 runs 23 residues. Per germline, CDR1 DFQATT and CDR2 SNEGSKA (reference sequence). J gave up 0 bases and V 2 bases, and 26 bases lay outside the gene matches. For the CDR3, the DNA is TGCAGTGCTAGATGGGGGGCCGGTGTTCGGGGCGAGACTAGCGGGGGCAGCTCCTACGAGCAGTACTTC. Protein: CSARWGAGVRGETSGGSSYEQYF.

J is TRBJ2-5 and V is TRBV6-5, with D hard to call. The germline V and J ends were trimmed by 3 bases and 5 bases, with 10 bases remaining between them. The CDR3 totals 13 residues. Germline V gene lookup returns CDR1 MNHEY and CDR2 SVGAGI. In DNA form, the CDR3 reads TGTGCCAGCAGTTATCTCAGCCAGGAGACCCAGTACTTC. The encoded protein is CASSYLSQETQYF.

This clonotype was seen only a few times. The chain has TRBV5-4 and TRBJ1-4; TRBD1 is a possible D gene (5 bases). The CDR3 is made up of 14 amino acids. The V and J ends lost 4 bases and 7 bases respectively, with 14 bases between them. The germline V gene encodes CDR1 SGHNT and CDR2 YYREEE (reference sequence). CDR3 sequence: CASSRDDGAEKLFF. The CDR3 bases are TGTGCCAGCAGCCGGGACGACGGGGCTGAAAAACTGTTTTTT.

Remarks on this clonotype: This clone may be a read error of a much larger clone one base away. The chain carries TRBV11-2 and TRBJ1-2; D gene unclear. The CDR3 extends over 14 amino acids. CDR1 SGHAT and CDR2 FQNNGV come from the germline V gene. CDR3 DNA sequence: TGTGCCAGCAGCTTAGTTTCCGGTCACTATGGCCACACCTTC. Its translation is CASSLVSGHYGHTF.

The chain couples TRBV2 to TRBJ2-1; TRBD1 or TRBD2 may be the D gene (5 bases each). V gave up 4 bases and J gave up 9 bases, with 13 bases separating them. CDR1 is SNHLY and CDR2 is FYNNEI in the germline V gene. CDR3 length: 13 amino acids. The CDR3 nucleotides are TGTGCCAGCAGTGGGGACCCCCCGGGTGAGCAGTTCTTC. Translation: CASSGDPPGEQFF.

The CDR3 sequence: CAWSRGGDQPQHF. The CDR3 coding sequence is TGTGCCTGGAGCCGAGGGGGCGATCAGCCCCAGCATTTT. The genes are TRBV30 and TRBJ1-5; 7 nucleotides line up with TRBD1. This CDR3 contains 13 residues. V was pared by 3 bases and J by 5 bases, with 4 bases of the junction left unmatched. The germline V gene encodes CDR1 GTSNPN and CDR2 SVGIG (reference sequence).

Concerning this clonotype: With a much larger clone just one base away, this may be a read error. The chain has TRBV11-3 and TRBJ2-3, with D uncertain. CDR1 SGHNT and CDR2 YENEEA come from the germline V gene. CDR3 length equals 12 residues. CDR3: CDSSFGPDTQYF. The CDR3 DNA is TGTGACAGCAGCTTCGGGCCAGATACGCAGTATTTT.

By sample fraction, this clonotype is medium-sized. The chain recombines TRBV15 with TRBJ2-7; D possibly corresponds to TRBD2 (6 bases). Germline values: CDR1 LNHNV, CDR2 YYDKDF (reference sequence). The V and J ends lost 6 bases and 5 bases respectively, with 20 bases between them. The CDR3 is 15 residues long. The CDR3 protein is CATSRYGAGQHEQYF. For the CDR3, the DNA is TGTGCCACCAGTCGGTACGGAGCGGGCCAACACGAGCAGTACTTC.

The chain employs TRBV20-1 and TRBJ2-7, with TRBD2 as a possible D gene (6 bases). V lost 0 bases, J lost 2 bases, and 20 bases lay in between. The CDR3 spans 17 residues. Germline CDR1 reads DFQATT; CDR2 reads SNEGSKA (reference sequence). The CDR3 sequence is CSARDSGKRASTYEQYF. CDR3 coding DNA: TGCAGTGCTAGAGATTCCGGGAAGCGGGCCTCAACCTACGAGCAGTACTTC.

This chain connects TRBV29-1 to TRBJ2-7, with D possibly matching TRBD2 (5 bases). This CDR3 contains 13 residues. Germline V gene sequence: CDR1 SQVTM, CDR2 ANQGSEA. V shed 3 bases and J shed 5 bases, with 14 bases lying between them. CDR3 sequence reads: CSVDQRRNNEQYF. CDR3 DNA sequence: TGCAGCGTTGACCAAAGGAGGAACAACGAGCAGTACTTC.

This clonotype was detected a few times. V is TRBV4-3 and J is TRBJ1-1, with D perhaps TRBD1 (6 bases). Germline CDR1 reads LGHNA; CDR2 reads YSLEER. CDR3 length: 16 amino acids. Trimming took 0 bases from V and 3 from J, leaving 14 bases between them. CDR3 coding DNA: TGCGCCAGCAGCCAAGAGGCCGGTCACAGGGACACTGAAGCTTTCTTT. It yields the protein CASSQEAGHRDTEAFF.

This clonotype is medium-sized by share. At one end the junction does not follow the germline gene, possibly because of a read error. The rearrangement links TRBV5-1 to TRBJ2-3, with D unclear. Germline-derived CDR1 and CDR2 are SGHRS and YFSETQ. The CDR3 is 14 amino acids. The CDR3 is CASSADKPTDTQYF. The CDR3 coding sequence is TGCGCCAGCAGCGCGGATAAACCTACAGATACACAGTATTTT.

On this clonotype: This CDR3 is missing its conserved last phenylalanine or tryptophan, likely due to a read error. V gene TRBV4-3 combines with J gene TRBJ2-5; D is unresolved. This CDR3 has 13 residues. The germline V gene encodes CDR1 LGHNA and CDR2 YSLEER. The V gene lost 0 bases and the J gene lost 4 bases, with 6 bases spanning the gap. The CDR3 here is CASSQERRETQYI. The CDR3 region has the DNA TGCGCCAGCAGCCAAGAGAGGAGAGAGACCCAGTACATC.

The chain carries TRBV4-3 and TRBJ2-3; D is unresolved. The CDR3 loop spans 16 amino acids. CDR1 and CDR2 from the germline V gene are LGHNA and YSLEER. The V gene lost 1 base and the J gene lost 1 base, with 12 bases spanning the gap. The CDR3 DNA reads as TGCGCCAGCAGCCAAGGACCACCCGATGGCACAGATACGCAGTATTTT. It codes for CASSQGPPDGTDTQYF.

This clonotype was picked up a small number of times. The chain links TRBV3-1 to TRBJ2-7; D perhaps matches TRBD1 (6 bases). The CDR3 is 15 residues long. Germline assignment: CDR1 LGHDT and CDR2 YNNKEL (reference sequence). The V gene lost 4 bases and the J gene lost 7 bases, with 20 bases spanning the gap. The CDR3 DNA reads as TGTGCCAGCAGCCTCGTGATAGTGGGGGCTGTAGAGCAGTACTTC. Translation: CASSLVIVGAVEQYF.

The rearrangement uses TRBV29-1 and TRBJ2-2; TRBD1 aligns across 8 bases. Germline loops: CDR1 SQVTM, CDR2 ANQGSEA. This CDR3 spans 15 amino acids. The junction had 9 bases not matched to a gene; V was cut back by 7 bases and J by 2 bases. DNA of the CDR3: TGCAGCGCCGCAGTGGACAGGGTAAACACCGGGGAGCTGTTTTTT. Its protein product is CSAAVDRVNTGELFF.

This clonotype was found a few times. The V gene is TRBV4-1, the J gene TRBJ1-1; D is undetermined. V was shortened by 1 base and J by 3 bases, with 15 bases between the two germline ends. In germline, CDR1 is MGHRA, CDR2 YSYEKL. The CDR3 sequence is 16 residues long. The DNA of the CDR3 is TGCGCCAGCAGCCAAGTGTTTATACAAAGGGACACTGAAGCTTTCTTT. This sequence encodes CASSQVFIQRDTEAFF.

The genes are TRBV6-5 and TRBJ1-1, with D possibly being TRBD1 (5 bases). Germline V gives CDR1 MNHEY, CDR2 SVGAGI. The CDR3 runs 15 residues. Trimming stripped 5 bases from V and 5 bases from J, with 18 bases between. The CDR3 DNA is TGTGCCAGCAGTACACAGGTTCGCGAGGGAACTGAAGCTTTCTTT. Protein product: CASSTQVREGTEAFF.

The rearrangement uses TRBV5-1 and TRBJ2-2; D is ambiguous. This CDR3 is built from 16 residues. Germline V CDR1 and CDR2: SGHRS, YFSETQ. Between the trimmed V and J ends, which lost 0 bases and 0 bases, there was a span of 9 bases. The CDR3 DNA is TGCGCCAGCAGCTTGGACGGACGGGCGAACACCGGGGAGCTGTTTTTT. This gives the protein CASSLDGRANTGELFF.

The chain recombines TRBV5-1 with TRBJ1-1; TRBD1 might be the D (5 bases). This CDR3 spans 14 amino acids. Trimming took off 0 bases at V and 4 bases at J, with 10 bases between the two ends. Per the germline V gene, CDR1 is SGHRS and CDR2 is YFSETQ. The CDR3, as DNA: TGCGCCAGCAGCTTGGAAGGGGATTTCACTGAAGCTTTCTTT. This translates into CASSLEGDFTEAFF.

V and J are TRBV6-5 and TRBJ1-2; no reliable D call. The CDR3 totals 14 residues. Trimming left V 0 bases short and J 3 bases short, with 8 bases between. Germline V lookup: CDR1 MNHEY, CDR2 SVGAGI. The CDR3 DNA reads TGTGCCAGCAGTTACTCGAGAAGGGACTATGGCTACACCTTC. It translates to CASSYSRRDYGYTF.

As to this clonotype: A much bigger clone sits one base away, suggesting this may be a read error. V usage is TRBV12-3 or TRBV12-4 and J usage is TRBJ2-2; no clear D gene. This CDR3 contains 11 residues. The CDR3 sequence is CACSYPGELFF. In DNA, the CDR3 is TGTGCCTGCAGTTACCCCGGGGAGCTGTTTTTT.

This chain uses TRBV30 with TRBJ1-4; 8 positions agree with TRBD1. V shed 4 bases and J 6 bases; nucleotides not matched to a gene: 7. Germline CDR1 is GTSNPN and CDR2 is SVGIG (reference sequence). The CDR3 runs 14 residues. CDR3 nucleotides: TGTGCCTGGAATACAGGGGGGGTGGATGAAAAACTGTTTTTT. This gives the protein CAWNTGGVDEKLFF. The full variable domain, in which reference TRBV30 and TRBJ1-4 provide the parts outside the CDR3, is SQTIHQWPATLVQPVGSPLSLECTVEGTSNPNLYWYRQAAGRGLQLLFYSVGIGQISSEVPQNLSASRPQDRQFILSSKKLLLSDSGFYLCAWNTGGVDEKLFFGSGTQLSVL.

The gene calls are TRBV13 and TRBJ2-5, with TRBD1 as a possible D gene (6 bases). V lost 6 bases, J lost 2 bases, and 10 bases lay in between. The CDR3 is 13 amino acids. CDR1 is PRHDT and CDR2 is FYEKMQ in the germline V gene (reference sequence). In DNA form, the CDR3 reads TGTGCCAGCAGGCGACAGGTTCAAGAGACCCAGTACTTC. Translated: CASRRQVQETQYF.

Comments on this clonotype: Since a much larger clone is just one base distant, this may be a read error. The chain links TRBV5-6 to TRBJ1-2; tentatively, D is TRBD1 (5 bases). In germline, CDR1 is SGHDT, CDR2 YYEEEE. V gave up 4 bases and J gave up 12 bases, with 16 bases separating them. The length of the CDR3 is 12 residues. The CDR3 region is CASSTIREINTF. Written as DNA, the CDR3 is TGTGCCAGCAGCACAATCAGGGAGATCAACACCTTC.

This clonotype has only a few counts. The genes are TRBV5-1 and TRBJ2-6, with D unclear. Germline CDR1 is SGHRS and CDR2 is YFSETQ. This CDR3 contains 16 residues. V dropped 4 bases and J dropped 4 bases, with 15 bases sitting between them. In DNA, the CDR3 is TGCGCCAGCAGCCCGAGCTTCCACTCCGGGGCCAACGTCCTGACTTTC. Amino acids: CASSPSFHSGANVLTF.

In this sample, this clonotype is medium-sized. The chain links TRBV7-2 to TRBJ2-3, with unresolved D. V was trimmed by 0 bases and J by 0 bases, leaving 7 bases between them. This CDR3 comprises 15 residues. Per the germline V gene, CDR1 is SGHTA and CDR2 is FQGNSA. The CDR3 DNA follows: TGTGCCAGCAGCTTAGCGCTCCTGAGCACAGATACGCAGTATTTT. Protein: CASSLALLSTDTQYF.

The CDR3 bases are TGCAGTGCTAGCGCACTAGCGGGGTGGGACGAGCAGTACTTC. Its protein is CSASALAGWDEQYF. V gene TRBV20-1 combines with J gene TRBJ2-7, with TRBD2 identical over 10 bases. The V gene's germline CDR1 is DFQATT and CDR2 SNEGSKA (reference sequence). CDR3 length equals 14 residues. V dropped 3 bases and J dropped 5; count of bases not matched to a gene: 7.

This clonotype is classed as medium-sized. This rearrangement joins TRBV20-1 to TRBJ2-1; D is unresolved. V was pared by 6 bases and J by 10 bases, with 19 bases between. CDR3 length equals 13 residues. Germline loops: CDR1 DFQATT, CDR2 SNEGSKA (reference sequence). CDR3 region: CSAASPAAPEQFF. The CDR3 bases are TGCAGTGCCGCATCTCCCGCGGCCCCAGAGCAGTTCTTC.